Listed below are T cell receptor beta chains from one sample, sequenced in a study of radiotherapy plus CTLA-4 blockade in lung cancer. Measured with immunoSEQ multiplex PCR; TCRdb has only the in-frame clones, and not every one. The sample has about 90,000 clones, around 86% seen once. This specimen consisted of peripheral blood, obtained from a patient treated with radiotherapy plus ipilimumab. The receptors derive from a human donor with non-small cell lung cancer that progressed on radiotherapy plus ipilimumab. Each CDR3 is given with its conserved first and last residue. Fields, in order: CDR3 DNA, CDR3 protein, J gene, CDR3 length, V gene, D gene, clone size. A D gene is named only where the DNA matches it firmly. Only some rows state a clone size, as once, few, many or a class for expanded clones.

CDR3nt: TGCGCCAGCAGCCAAGACGGAGTGGGGCAGTTCTTC
CDR3aa: CASSQDGVGQFF
j_gene: TRBJ2-1
len: 12
v_gene: TRBV4-1
d_gene: NA
abundance: NA

CDR3nt: TGTGCCAGCAGCTTCTCCGACAGATCGAACACTGAAGCTTTCTTT
CDR3aa: CASSFSDRSNTEAFF
j_gene: TRBJ1-1
len: 15
v_gene: TRBV7-2
d_gene: NA
abundance: NA

CDR3nt: TGCGCCAGCAGCCAAGTCGGACTCACGGGGGAGACCCAGTACTTC
CDR3aa: CASSQVGLTGETQYF
j_gene: TRBJ2-5
len: 15
v_gene: TRBV4-1
d_gene: NA
abundance: NA

CDR3nt: TGCAGTGCCAGGGACAGCCCCGAGCAGTACTTC
CDR3aa: CSARDSPEQYF
j_gene: TRBJ2-7
len: 11
v_gene: TRBV20-1
d_gene: TRBD1
abundance: NA

CDR3nt: TGTGCCAGCAGTTATTCTTCAGGTGTAGGTTCCGGGGAGCAGTACTTC
CDR3aa: CASSYSSGVGSGEQYF
j_gene: TRBJ2-7
len: 16
v_gene: TRBV6-5
d_gene: NA
abundance: NA

CDR3nt: TGTGCCAGCAGCTTGGACAGGCACCCATCGGTGGAGCAGTACTTC
CDR3aa: CASSLDRHPSVEQYF
j_gene: TRBJ2-7
len: 15
v_gene: TRBV5-4
d_gene: NA
abundance: NA

CDR3nt: TGCAGTGGCAGTCCCCCGGGGACCCAGTACTTC
CDR3aa: CSGSPPGTQYF
j_gene: TRBJ2-5
len: 11
v_gene: TRBV20-1
d_gene: NA
abundance: once

CDR3nt: TGTGCCAGCAGCTTGCGAACAGGAAAAGATACGCAGTATTTT
CDR3aa: CASSLRTGKDTQYF
j_gene: TRBJ2-3
len: 14
v_gene: TRBV5-6
d_gene: NA
abundance: NA

CDR3nt: TGTGCCAGCTCAGCAATGGAGGAGACTGAAGCTTTCTTT
CDR3aa: CASSAMEETEAFF
j_gene: TRBJ1-1
len: 13
v_gene: TRBV18
d_gene: NA
abundance: NA

CDR3nt: TGTGCCAGCAGCTTACGTTCGAGGGAAAAACTGTTTTTT
CDR3aa: CASSLRSREKLFF
j_gene: TRBJ1-4
len: 13
v_gene: TRBV7-2
d_gene: NA
abundance: NA

CDR3nt: TGTGCCAGCTCACCAGTTACGGGATTCGCAGGGGAGACCCAGTACTTC
CDR3aa: CASSPVTGFAGETQYF
j_gene: TRBJ2-5
len: 16
v_gene: TRBV18
d_gene: NA
abundance: NA

CDR3nt: TGTGCCAGCAGTGAACAAGGGGCAACTAATGAAAAACTGTTTTTT
CDR3aa: CASSEQGATNEKLFF
j_gene: TRBJ1-4
len: 15
v_gene: TRBV6-1
d_gene: NA
abundance: NA

CDR3nt: TGTGCCAGCAGCAAATCTCCTACAGTCTATGGCTACACCTTC
CDR3aa: CASSKSPTVYGYTF
j_gene: TRBJ1-2
len: 14
v_gene: TRBV21-1
d_gene: NA
abundance: NA

CDR3nt: TGCGCCAGCAGCCCTGTTAGCGGGAGGGCCAATTACAATGAGCAGTTCTTC
CDR3aa: CASSPVSGRANYNEQFF
j_gene: TRBJ2-1
len: 17
v_gene: TRBV5-1
d_gene: TRBD2
abundance: once

CDR3nt: TGTGCCAGCAGCTTGGGGGCAGATACGCAGTATTTT
CDR3aa: CASSLGADTQYF
j_gene: TRBJ2-3
len: 12
v_gene: TRBV5-4
d_gene: NA
abundance: NA

CDR3nt: TGTGCCAGCAGCTCGGACAGTCCCAGTCAGCCCCAGCATTTT
CDR3aa: CASSSDSPSQPQHF
j_gene: TRBJ1-5
len: 14
v_gene: TRBV5-5
d_gene: NA
abundance: NA

CDR3nt: TGTGCCAGCACCTCCTCGGTCCGCTACACCTTC
CDR3aa: CASTSSVRYTF
j_gene: TRBJ1-2
len: 11
v_gene: TRBV28
d_gene: NA
abundance: NA

CDR3nt: TGTGCCAGCAGCCCCTATACCCCTTCCTACGAGCAGTACTTC
CDR3aa: CASSPYTPSYEQYF
j_gene: TRBJ2-7
len: 14
v_gene: TRBV7-9
d_gene: NA
abundance: NA

CDR3nt: TGTGCCAGCAGCTTGTTCGGGAAGACTAGCGGCCGCACAGATACGCAGTATTTT
CDR3aa: CASSLFGKTSGRTDTQYF
j_gene: TRBJ2-3
len: 18
v_gene: TRBV5-6
d_gene: TRBD2
abundance: NA